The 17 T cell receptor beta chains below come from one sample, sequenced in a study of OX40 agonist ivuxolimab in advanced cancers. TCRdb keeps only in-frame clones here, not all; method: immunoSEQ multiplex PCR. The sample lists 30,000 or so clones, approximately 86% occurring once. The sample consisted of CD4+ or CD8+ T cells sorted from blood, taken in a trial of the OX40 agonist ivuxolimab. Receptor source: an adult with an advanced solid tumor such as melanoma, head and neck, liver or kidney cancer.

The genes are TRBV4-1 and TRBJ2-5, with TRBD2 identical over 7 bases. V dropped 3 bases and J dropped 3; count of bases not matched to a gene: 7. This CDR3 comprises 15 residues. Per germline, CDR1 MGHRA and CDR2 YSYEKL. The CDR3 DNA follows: TGCGCCAGCAGCCAGCGGGAGTTAGGGGAAGAGACCCAGTACTTC. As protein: CASSQRELGEETQYF.

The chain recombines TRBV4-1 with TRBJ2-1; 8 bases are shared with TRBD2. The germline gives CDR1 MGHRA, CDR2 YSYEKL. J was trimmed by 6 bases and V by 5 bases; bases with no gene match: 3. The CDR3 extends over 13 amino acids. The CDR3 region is CASSSGGVNEQFF. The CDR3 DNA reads TGCGCCAGCAGCTCCGGGGGGGTCAATGAGCAGTTCTTC.

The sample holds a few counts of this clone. The chain's CDR3 is CAWSTVQGAFGEAFF. The CDR3 nucleotides are TGTGCCTGGAGTACGGTACAGGGGGCTTTCGGTGAAGCTTTCTTT. The J gene is TRBJ1-1, the V gene TRBV30, with 9 bases matching TRBD1. CDR3 length equals 15 residues. Trimming took 2 bases from V and 7 from J; bases not matched to a gene: 11. The V gene's germline CDR1 is GTSNPN and CDR2 SVGIG (reference sequence).

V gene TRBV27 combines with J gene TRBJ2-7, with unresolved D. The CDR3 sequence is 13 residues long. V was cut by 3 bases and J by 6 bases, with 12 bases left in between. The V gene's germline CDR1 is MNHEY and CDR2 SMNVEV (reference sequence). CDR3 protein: CASSFGSRGEQYF. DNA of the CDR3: TGTGCCAGCAGTTTTGGCAGCCGCGGCGAGCAGTACTTC.

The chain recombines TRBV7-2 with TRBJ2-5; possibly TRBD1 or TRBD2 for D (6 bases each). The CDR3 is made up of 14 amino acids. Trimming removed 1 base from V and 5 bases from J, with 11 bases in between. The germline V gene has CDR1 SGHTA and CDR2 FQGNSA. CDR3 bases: TGTGCCAGCAGCTTAGGGGGGGCGTGGGAGACCCAGTACTTC. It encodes CASSLGGAWETQYF.

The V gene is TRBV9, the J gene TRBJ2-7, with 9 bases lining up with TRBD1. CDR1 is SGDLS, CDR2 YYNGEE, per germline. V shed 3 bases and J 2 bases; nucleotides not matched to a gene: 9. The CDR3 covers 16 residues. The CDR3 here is CASSGWGTGTTYEQYF. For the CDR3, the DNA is TGTGCCAGCAGCGGATGGGGGACAGGGACCACCTACGAGCAGTACTTC.

CDR3 amino acids: CASSQEGNGDYEQYF. The CDR3 bases are TGCGCCAGCAGCCAAGAGGGTAACGGGGACTACGAGCAGTACTTC. The gene calls are TRBV4-1 and TRBJ2-7; TRBD2 might be the D (5 bases). Trimming pared 0 bases from V and 3 bases from J, leaving 12 bases between. This CDR3 is 15 amino acids long. The germline CDR1 and CDR2 sequences are MGHRA and YSYEKL.

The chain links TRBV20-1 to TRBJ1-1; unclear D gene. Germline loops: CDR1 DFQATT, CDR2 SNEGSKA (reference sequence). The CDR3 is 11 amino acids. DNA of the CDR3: TGCAGCGCGCTCAGGAACACTGAAGCTTTCTTT. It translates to CSALRNTEAFF.

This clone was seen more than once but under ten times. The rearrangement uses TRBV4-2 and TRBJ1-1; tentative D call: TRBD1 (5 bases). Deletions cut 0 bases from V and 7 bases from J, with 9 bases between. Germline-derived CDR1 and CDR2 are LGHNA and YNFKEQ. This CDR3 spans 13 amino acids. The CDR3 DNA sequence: TGTGCCAGCAGCCAAGATGAGGGGAATGAAGCTTTCTTT. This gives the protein CASSQDEGNEAFF.

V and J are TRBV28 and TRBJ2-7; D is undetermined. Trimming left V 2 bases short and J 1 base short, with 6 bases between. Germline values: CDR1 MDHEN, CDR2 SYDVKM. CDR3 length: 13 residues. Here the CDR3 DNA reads TGTGCCAGCAGTTTAGGTCAGTCCTACGAGCAGTACTTC. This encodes CASSLGQSYEQYF.

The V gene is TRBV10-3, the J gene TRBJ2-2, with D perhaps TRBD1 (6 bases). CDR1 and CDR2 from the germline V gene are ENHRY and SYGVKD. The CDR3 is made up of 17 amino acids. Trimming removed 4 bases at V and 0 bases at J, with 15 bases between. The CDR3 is CAISGQDNSANTGELFF. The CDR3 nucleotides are TGTGCCATCAGTGGACAGGATAACTCCGCGAACACCGGGGAGCTGTTTTTT.

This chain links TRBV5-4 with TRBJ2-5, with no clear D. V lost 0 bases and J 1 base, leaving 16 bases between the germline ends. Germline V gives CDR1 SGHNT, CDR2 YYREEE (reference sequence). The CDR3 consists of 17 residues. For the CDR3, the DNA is TGTGCCAGCAGCTTGGTATTTTCGCTACCGACCCAAGAGACCCAGTACTTC. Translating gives CASSLVFSLPTQETQYF.

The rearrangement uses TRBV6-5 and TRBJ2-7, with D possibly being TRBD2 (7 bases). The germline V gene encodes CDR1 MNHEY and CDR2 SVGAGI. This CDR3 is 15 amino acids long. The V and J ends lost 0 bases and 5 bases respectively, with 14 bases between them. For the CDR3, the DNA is TGTGCCAGCAGTTACTCGGGGGGGCCGAGCCACGAGCAGTACTTC. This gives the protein CASSYSGGPSHEQYF.

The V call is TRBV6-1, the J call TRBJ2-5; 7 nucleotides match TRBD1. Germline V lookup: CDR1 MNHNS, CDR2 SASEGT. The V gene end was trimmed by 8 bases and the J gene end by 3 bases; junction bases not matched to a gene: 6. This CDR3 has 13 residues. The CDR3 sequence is CASSGTAEETQYF. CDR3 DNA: TGTGCCAGCTCTGGGACAGCCGAAGAGACCCAGTACTTC.

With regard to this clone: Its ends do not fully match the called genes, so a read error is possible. The CDR3 DNA is TGTGCCAGTACTATAACACCGGGACACAACACTGAAGCTTTCTTT. Its protein product is CASTITPGHNTEAFF. The chain links TRBV19 to TRBJ1-1, with D perhaps TRBD1 (6 bases). Germline V gene sequence: CDR1 LNHDA, CDR2 SQIVND (reference sequence). The CDR3 runs to 15 residues.

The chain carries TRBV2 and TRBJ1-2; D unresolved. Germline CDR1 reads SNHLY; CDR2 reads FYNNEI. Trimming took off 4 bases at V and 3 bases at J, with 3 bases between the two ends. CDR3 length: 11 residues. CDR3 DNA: TGTGCCAGCAGTGCCTACTATGGCTACACCTTC. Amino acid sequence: CASSAYYGYTF.

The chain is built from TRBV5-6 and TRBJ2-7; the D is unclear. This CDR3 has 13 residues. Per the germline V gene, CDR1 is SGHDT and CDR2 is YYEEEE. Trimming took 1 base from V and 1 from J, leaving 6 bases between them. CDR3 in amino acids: CASSLTHSYEQYF. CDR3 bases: TGTGCCAGCAGCTTGACTCATTCCTACGAGCAGTACTTC.